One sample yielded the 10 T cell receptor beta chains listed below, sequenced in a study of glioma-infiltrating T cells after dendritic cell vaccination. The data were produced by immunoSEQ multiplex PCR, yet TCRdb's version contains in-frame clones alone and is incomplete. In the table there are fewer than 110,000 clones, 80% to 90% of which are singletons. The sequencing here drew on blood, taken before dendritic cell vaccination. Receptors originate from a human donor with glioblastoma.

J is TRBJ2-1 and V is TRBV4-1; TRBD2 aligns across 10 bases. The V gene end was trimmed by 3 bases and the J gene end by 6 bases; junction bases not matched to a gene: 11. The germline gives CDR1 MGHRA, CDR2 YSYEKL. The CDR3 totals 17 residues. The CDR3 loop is CASSHPGLAGEFNEQFF. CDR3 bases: TGCGCCAGCAGCCATCCAGGGCTAGCGGGGGAATTCAATGAGCAGTTCTTC.

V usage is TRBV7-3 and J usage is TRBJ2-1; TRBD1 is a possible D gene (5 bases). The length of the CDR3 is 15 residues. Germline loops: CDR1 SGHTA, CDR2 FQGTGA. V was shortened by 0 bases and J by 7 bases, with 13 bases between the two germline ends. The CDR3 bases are TGTGCCAGCAGCTTAACGGTGGGGCTAGGGAATGAGCAGTTCTTC. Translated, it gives CASSLTVGLGNEQFF.

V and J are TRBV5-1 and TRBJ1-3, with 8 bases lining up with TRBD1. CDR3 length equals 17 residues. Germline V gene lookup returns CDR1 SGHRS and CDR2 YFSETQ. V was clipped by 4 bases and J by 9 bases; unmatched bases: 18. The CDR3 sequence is CASSMAPTRTGSSTIYF. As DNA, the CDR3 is TGCGCCAGCAGCATGGCCCCGACTCGGACAGGGTCATCCACCATATATTTT.

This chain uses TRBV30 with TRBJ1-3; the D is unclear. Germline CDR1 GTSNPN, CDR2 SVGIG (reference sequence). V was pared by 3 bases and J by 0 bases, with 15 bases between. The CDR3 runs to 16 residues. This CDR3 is CAWRVPGTDSGNTIYF. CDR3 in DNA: TGTGCCTGGAGAGTCCCAGGCACGGACTCTGGAAACACCATATATTTT.

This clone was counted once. The CDR3 coding sequence is TGTGCCAGCAGTGTTACTAGTTTAGATACGCAGTATTTT. The encoded protein is CASSVTSLDTQYF. The chain uses TRBV6-1 and TRBJ2-3, with a tentative D call TRBD2 (5 bases). V was cut by 4 bases and J by 5 bases, with 10 bases left in between. CDR1 and CDR2 from the germline V gene are MNHNS and SASEGT. The CDR3 is 13 amino acids.

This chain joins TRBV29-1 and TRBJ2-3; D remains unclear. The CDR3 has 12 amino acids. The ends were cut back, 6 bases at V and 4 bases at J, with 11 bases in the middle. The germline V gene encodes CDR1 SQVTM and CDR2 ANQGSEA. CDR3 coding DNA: TGCAGCGTCGGTTACAGCTCAGATACGCAGTATTTT. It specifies CSVGYSSDTQYF.

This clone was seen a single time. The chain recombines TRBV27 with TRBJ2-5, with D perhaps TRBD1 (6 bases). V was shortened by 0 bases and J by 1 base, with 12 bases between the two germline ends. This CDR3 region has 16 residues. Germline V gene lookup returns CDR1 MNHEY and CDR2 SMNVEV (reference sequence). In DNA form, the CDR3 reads TGTGCCAGCAGTTTATCGGCAGGGGAGCCCCAAGAGACCCAGTACTTC. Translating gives CASSLSAGEPQETQYF.

Written as DNA, the CDR3 is TGTGCCAGTAGTCCTAGCGGGGGGGAGGCCGGGGAGCTGTTTTTT. As protein: CASSPSGGEAGELFF. This chain connects TRBV19 to TRBJ2-2; 12 bases are a match to TRBD2. V was pared by 5 bases and J by 6 bases, with 4 bases of the junction left unmatched. Germline-derived CDR1 and CDR2 are LNHDA and SQIVND (reference sequence). The CDR3 spans 15 residues. Based on the CDR3 plus reference TRBV19 and TRBJ2-2, the full variable domain is DGGITQSPKYLFRKEGQNVTLSCEQNLNHDAMYWYRQDPGQGLRLIYYSQIVNDFQKGDIAEGYSVSREKKESFPLTVTSAQKNPTAFYLCASSPSGGEAGELFFGEGSRLTVL.

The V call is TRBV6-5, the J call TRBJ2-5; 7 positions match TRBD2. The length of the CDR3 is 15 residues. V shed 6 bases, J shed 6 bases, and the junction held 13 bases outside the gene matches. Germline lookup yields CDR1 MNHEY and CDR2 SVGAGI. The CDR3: CASRGLGLAEKTQYF. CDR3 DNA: TGTGCCAGCAGGGGGCTCGGGCTAGCGGAAAAGACCCAGTACTTC.

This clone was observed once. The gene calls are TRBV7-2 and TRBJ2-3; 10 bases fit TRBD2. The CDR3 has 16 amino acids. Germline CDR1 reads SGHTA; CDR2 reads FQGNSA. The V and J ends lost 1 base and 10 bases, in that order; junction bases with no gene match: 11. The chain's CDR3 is CASSLGGSGGAGAQYF. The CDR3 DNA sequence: TGTGCCAGCAGCTTAGGGGGGAGCGGGGGGGCGGGAGCGCAGTATTTT.